This T cell receptor beta chain was captured by sequencing in a study of T cell repertoires in cytomegalovirus infection. The wider study: Used in the study were CMV epitopes, some recently identified and HLA-C-restricted, others well-studied and HLA-B-restricted. TCR beta signatures that were public indicated CMV infection and matching HLA type.

Study results and limitations: Cumulated frequencies of public TCR beta families served to identify carriers of CMV plus the relevant HLA.

TCRdb called the reads again in MiXCR, with one record for every CDR3 protein. The table has fewer than 950,000 distinct CDR3 sequences, 30% to 35% seen once. This clonotype was counted many times. Its target is not known. Here the sequenced sample was cultured CD8+ T cells from PBMCs, taken from culture after CMV antigen stimulation. This TCR was sampled from a human donor in good health (CMV status not recorded). Some clones in this sample may be carry-over from other donors' samples.

CDR3 sequence: CAGDNRGIQETQYF. CDR3 DNA: TGTGCCGGGGATAATCGTGGTATCCAAGAGACCCAGTACTTC. The J gene is TRBJ2-5, the V gene TRBV6-1; D unclear. Per the germline V gene, CDR1 is MNHNS and CDR2 is SASEGT. V was cut by 11 bases and J by 1 base, with 17 bases left in between. The CDR3 runs to 14 residues.